Following are 27 T cell receptor beta chains from one sample sequenced in a study of shared clonotypes between healthy human individuals. Measured with immunoSEQ multiplex PCR; TCRdb has only the in-frame clones, and not every one. This sample has about 2 million clones, with 85% to 95% found just once. Source material: naive CD4+ T cells sorted from blood. Described subset: CD45RA+ positively selected. The receptors derive from a man aged 18 to 29 in good health.

The rearrangement links TRBV4-1 to TRBJ2-3; the D is unclear. The CDR3 spans 13 residues. Trimming pared 3 bases from V and 2 bases from J, leaving 6 bases between. The germline gives CDR1 MGHRA, CDR2 YSYEKL. CDR3 DNA sequence: TGCGCCAGCAGCCACCGTAACACAGATACGCAGTATTTT. Translation gives CASSHRNTDTQYF.

This chain links TRBV2 with TRBJ2-5; possibly TRBD2 for D (6 bases). V was trimmed by 6 bases and J by 2 bases, leaving 19 bases between them. Per germline, CDR1 SNHLY and CDR2 FYNNEI. This CDR3 region has 16 residues. The CDR3 spells CASSRKGAGGQETQYF. The CDR3 nucleotides are TGTGCCAGCAGCAGAAAAGGTGCCGGGGGTCAAGAGACCCAGTACTTC.

This rearrangement joins TRBV28 to TRBJ1-2, with D unclear. Per the germline V gene, CDR1 is MDHEN and CDR2 is SYDVKM. The V end lost 8 bases, the J end lost 5 bases, and 18 bases lay between the germline ends. This CDR3 comprises 14 residues. The CDR3 loop is CASSQPDYFYGYTF. CDR3 DNA: TGTGCCAGCTCCCAACCGGACTACTTTTATGGCTACACCTTC.

The chain links TRBV4-3 to TRBJ1-2; the match to TRBD1 covers 9 bases. The CDR3 runs 16 residues. Germline V gene data show CDR1 as LGHNA and CDR2 as YSLEER. The J segment lost 7 bases and the V segment lost 5 bases, leaving 14 bases of the junction unmatched. Written as DNA, the CDR3 is TGCGCCAGCAGCTCAGCGATCGGGACAGGGCTTCTTGGCTACACCTTC. Translating gives CASSSAIGTGLLGYTF.

J is TRBJ2-2 and V is TRBV5-6; D may be TRBD1 (6 bases). V lost 0 bases, J lost 0 bases, and 12 bases lay in between. The CDR3 sequence is 17 residues long. In germline, CDR1 is SGHDT, CDR2 YYEEEE. Here the CDR3 reads CASSLVDRRPNTGELFF. CDR3 coding DNA: TGTGCCAGCAGCTTGGTCGACAGGAGACCGAACACCGGGGAGCTGTTTTTT.

The gene calls are TRBV5-6 and TRBJ2-2, with TRBD2 identical over 14 bases. This CDR3 region has 17 residues. The germline gives CDR1 SGHDT, CDR2 YYEEEE. V lost 5 bases and J lost 4; bases outside the gene matches: 7. Written as DNA, the CDR3 is TGTGCCAGCAGTAGACTAGCGGGAGGGCCGGGCACCGGGGAGCTGTTTTTT. Translation gives CASSRLAGGPGTGELFF.

The V call is TRBV11-2, the J call TRBJ2-3; D is unresolved. This CDR3 contains 18 residues. Between the trimmed V and J ends, which lost 5 bases and 0 bases, there was a span of 21 bases. From germline, CDR1 is SGHAT and CDR2 FQNNGV. CDR3 protein: CASSAIAQWDSSTDTQYF. CDR3 coding DNA: TGTGCCAGCAGCGCAATCGCCCAATGGGATTCTAGCACAGATACGCAGTATTTT.

The chain has TRBV28 and TRBJ2-3, with TRBD2 matching 7 bases. Germline lookup yields CDR1 MDHEN and CDR2 SYDVKM. The CDR3 totals 15 residues. Unmatched junction bases numbered 10, after V lost 4 bases and J lost 6 bases. Here the CDR3 DNA reads TGTGCCAGCAGTTCCAGGACTCGGCGGGGGGATACGCAGTATTTT. It translates to CASSSRTRRGDTQYF. Using reference TRBV28 and TRBJ2-3 for the parts outside the CDR3, the full variable domain is DVKVTQSSRYLVKRTGEKVFLECVQDMDHENMFWYRQDPGLGLRLIYFSYDVKMKEKGDIPEGYSVSREKKERFSLILESASTNQTSMYLCASSSRTRRGDTQYFGPGTRLTVL.

The genes are TRBV6-5 and TRBJ2-6; D is possibly TRBD2 (6 bases). V gave up 4 bases and J gave up 4 bases, with 11 bases separating them. In germline, CDR1 is MNHEY, CDR2 SVGAGI. The CDR3 length is 15 residues. CDR3 sequence reads: CASSWGTAGANVLTF. In DNA, the CDR3 is TGTGCCAGCAGTTGGGGGACTGCCGGGGCCAACGTCCTGACTTTC.

The genes are TRBV9 and TRBJ1-6; D uncertain. Germline CDR1 SGDLS, CDR2 YYNGEE. The CDR3 is 17 amino acids. V was clipped by 4 bases and J by 0 bases, with 14 bases between them. The CDR3 sequence: CASSKEWESSYNSPLHF. Here the CDR3 DNA reads TGTGCCAGCAGCAAGGAGTGGGAAAGCTCCTATAATTCACCCCTCCACTTT. Looking up the rest from reference TRBV9 and TRBJ1-6 gives the full variable domain: DSGVTQTPKHLITATGQRVTLRCSPRSGDLSVYWYQQSLDQGLQFLIQYYNGEERAKGNILERFSAQQFPDLHSELNLSSLELGDSALYFCASSKEWESSYNSPLHFGNGTRLTVT.

The chain employs TRBV7-9 and TRBJ2-5; a possible D gene is TRBD2 (5 bases). From germline, CDR1 is SEHNR and CDR2 FQNEAQ (reference sequence). V shed 1 base and J shed 1 base, with 10 bases lying between them. CDR3 length: 15 residues. CDR3 amino acids: CASSLDGGPQETQYF. The CDR3 DNA reads as TGTGCCAGCAGCTTAGATGGCGGGCCCCAAGAGACCCAGTACTTC.

This chain connects TRBV6-4 to TRBJ2-4; D might be TRBD2 (6 bases). The CDR3 sequence is 17 residues long. Germline CDR1 and CDR2: MRHNA and SNTAGT. With 8 bases removed from V and 0 bases from J, the gap between germline ends came to 20 bases. CDR3 amino acids: CASPGTPILLAKNIQYF. As DNA, the CDR3 is TGTGCCAGCCCCGGGACTCCTATCCTCCTAGCCAAAAACATTCAGTACTTC.

Written as DNA, the CDR3 is TGTGCCAGCAGAAAACGGACAGGGTACCACGAGCAGTACTTC. Protein product: CASRKRTGYHEQYF. V usage is TRBV11-2 and J usage is TRBJ2-7; 8 positions match TRBD1. Trimming cost V 6 bases and J 5 bases; bases outside gene matches: 9. The germline V gene has CDR1 SGHAT and CDR2 FQNNGV. The CDR3 consists of 14 residues.

A note on this clone: Other nucleotide sequences from this sample produce the same CDR3. The chain links TRBV5-1 to TRBJ2-7; D unresolved. Looked up from germline, CDR1 is SGHRS and CDR2 is YFSETQ. Trimming pared 0 bases from V and 1 base from J, leaving 8 bases between. The CDR3 contains 14 residues. In DNA form, the CDR3 reads TGCGCCAGCAGCTTGGCGGGCAGATCCTACGAGCAGTACTTC. Translated: CASSLAGRSYEQYF.

J is TRBJ2-5 and V is TRBV6-1; the D gene is possibly TRBD1 (8 bases). V lost 4 bases, J lost 3 bases, and 18 bases lay in between. Germline-derived CDR1 and CDR2 are MNHNS and SASEGT. CDR3 length equals 16 residues. CDR3 sequence reads: CASSVKHRGGEETQYF. The CDR3, as DNA: TGTGCCAGCAGTGTTAAGCACAGGGGGGGAGAAGAGACCCAGTACTTC.

This chain joins TRBV7-2 and TRBJ2-3; D possibly corresponds to TRBD1 (7 bases). V was shortened by 2 bases and J by 5 bases, with 14 bases between the two germline ends. Germline lookup yields CDR1 SGHTA and CDR2 FQGNSA. The CDR3 is 15 amino acids. The CDR3 region has the DNA TGTGCCAGCAGCTTACGGGGGCAGGGGGTAGATACGCAGTATTTT. It specifies CASSLRGQGVDTQYF.

This clone has only a few counts. This sequence joins TRBV5-4 and TRBJ2-7; TRBD2 is a possible D gene (6 bases). Germline CDR1 is SGHNT and CDR2 is YYREEE (reference sequence). The CDR3 consists of 14 residues. V lost 0 bases and J 2 bases, leaving 9 bases between the germline ends. The CDR3: CASSLEEGTYEQYF. CDR3 DNA: TGTGCCAGCAGCTTGGAGGAGGGAACCTACGAGCAGTACTTC.

The chain couples TRBV9 to TRBJ1-6, with D possibly TRBD1 on 6 matching bases. V gave up 1 base and J gave up 10 bases, with 15 bases separating them. The germline CDR1 and CDR2 sequences are SGDLS and YYNGEE. This CDR3 is built from 15 residues. In DNA form, the CDR3 reads TGTGCCAGCAGCGTACACGGCAGGGGAGACTCACCCCTCCACTTT. Translating gives CASSVHGRGDSPLHF.

The DNA for the CDR3 is TGTGCCAGCAGCACAAGCGGGAGCTCCTACAATGAGCAGTTCTTC. It is translated as CASSTSGSSYNEQFF. The rearrangement links TRBV5-4 to TRBJ2-1; the match to TRBD2 covers 8 bases. V lost 4 bases, J lost 0 bases, and 3 bases stayed unmatched. The length of the CDR3 is 15 residues. Germline CDR1 and CDR2: SGHNT and YYREEE (reference sequence).

The chain links TRBV6-5 to TRBJ1-4, with 7 bases that match TRBD1. The junction had 7 bases not matched to a gene; V was cut back by 6 bases and J by 3 bases. The CDR3 runs 15 residues. Germline loops: CDR1 MNHEY, CDR2 SVGAGI. CDR3 sequence (DNA): TGTGCCAGCAGGAACCCGGGACAGTCTAATGAAAAACTGTTTTTT. It specifies CASRNPGQSNEKLFF.

This clone was picked up one time. This chain joins TRBV6-6 and TRBJ1-5; TRBD1 matches 7 bases. Germline loops: CDR1 MNHNY, CDR2 SVGAGI (reference sequence). V shed 7 bases, J shed 3 bases, and the junction held 9 bases outside the gene matches. The CDR3 spans 15 residues. The DNA of the CDR3 is TGTGCCAGCATCCCCGGACAGGATTCCAATCAGCCCCAGCATTTT. It encodes CASIPGQDSNQPQHF.

The gene calls are TRBV30 and TRBJ1-1; D gene ambiguous. CDR3 length: 13 residues. The germline V and J ends were trimmed by 1 base and 1 base, with 7 bases remaining between them. Germline CDR1 and CDR2: GTSNPN and SVGIG (reference sequence). The CDR3 sequence: CAWSDRRNTEAFF. The CDR3 coding sequence is TGTGCCTGGAGTGACAGAAGGAACACTGAAGCTTTCTTT.

This chain joins TRBV30 and TRBJ1-6; TRBD1 might be the D (6 bases). The CDR3 is 14 amino acids. The germline V gene has CDR1 GTSNPN and CDR2 SVGIG (reference sequence). Trimming removed 3 bases at V and 5 bases at J, with 11 bases between. The CDR3 DNA reads as TGTGCCTGGAGAACAGACAGGAATAATTCACCCCTCCACTTT. It yields the protein CAWRTDRNNSPLHF.

Remarks on this clone: Since a much larger clone is just one base distant, this may be a read error. The gene calls are TRBV4-3 and TRBJ1-5; TRBD1 is a possible D gene (6 bases). CDR3 size: 14 residues. The V gene's germline CDR1 is LGHNA and CDR2 YSLEER. The CDR3 region has the DNA TGCGCCAGCAGGCAAGAAACAGGGAATCAGCCCCAGCATTTT. Amino acids: CASRQETGNQPQHF.

This rearrangement joins TRBV10-3 to TRBJ1-4; D is possibly TRBD1 (5 bases). Germline V gene sequence: CDR1 ENHRY, CDR2 SYGVKD. This CDR3 contains 14 residues. The V end lost 4 bases, the J end lost 6 bases, and 12 bases lay between the germline ends. Here the CDR3 reads CAISARGTHEKLFF. In nucleotides, the CDR3 is TGTGCCATCAGTGCCCGGGGGACCCATGAAAAACTGTTTTTT.

The rearrangement joins TRBV7-2 to TRBJ1-5; no clear D gene. Trimming removed 3 bases from V and 0 bases from J, with 9 bases in between. The CDR3 length is 15 residues. Germline CDR1 SGHTA, CDR2 FQGNSA. The CDR3 DNA is TGTGCCAGCAGCTTTACGGGCTATAGCAATCAGCCCCAGCATTTT. Its protein product is CASSFTGYSNQPQHF.

The chain is built from TRBV18 and TRBJ2-7; D gene ambiguous. The length of the CDR3 is 16 residues. V was shortened by 3 bases and J by 3 bases, with 18 bases between the two germline ends. Per germline, CDR1 KGHSH and CDR2 LQKENI. The CDR3 coding sequence is TGTGCCAGCTCACCTCTCCCGGCAGCCATTAACTACGAGCAGTACTTC. Its translation: CASSPLPAAINYEQYF.